The 9 T cell receptor beta chains presented below share a single source sample, sequenced in a study of CDR3 diversity in severe acne. TCRdb independently ran MiXCR on the PCR reads; one entry per CDR3 protein. Found here are approximately 90,000 distinct CDR3 sequences, about 50% of them singletons; the top ten hold 10%. Material: blood. These receptors all stem from a male donor in good health, serving as a control.

A remark on this clonotype: A single base separates this from a much larger clone, so it may be a read error. V is TRBV2 and J is TRBJ1-1, with unresolved D. CDR1 and CDR2 (germline): SNHLY, FYNNEI. Trimming took off 7 bases at V and 11 bases at J, with 14 bases between the two ends. This CDR3 is built from 11 residues. The CDR3 DNA follows: TGTGCCAGCATACTCGGAACGGAGGCTTTCTTT. Translation: CASILGTEAFF.

The J gene is TRBJ1-2, the V gene TRBV25-1; 8 nucleotides line up with TRBD1. V shed 3 bases, J shed 8 bases, and the junction held 8 bases outside the gene matches. This CDR3 is built from 14 residues. CDR1 MGHDK and CDR2 SYGVNS come from the germline V gene. This CDR3 is CASSDLQGVGGYTF. Written as DNA, the CDR3 is TGTGCCAGCAGTGATTTACAGGGGGTAGGGGGCTACACCTTC.

This clonotype was counted many times. The chain combines TRBV19 with TRBJ1-4; TRBD1 agrees at 9 bases. This CDR3 has 18 amino acids. The V segment lost 3 bases and the J segment 2 bases; nucleotides outside the gene matches: 10. Germline values: CDR1 LNHDA, CDR2 SQIVND (reference sequence). The CDR3 spells CASSMGQGEYPTNEKLFF. CDR3 nucleotides: TGTGCCAGTAGTATGGGACAGGGAGAGTATCCTACTAATGAAAAACTGTTTTTT.

This chain connects TRBV28 to TRBJ2-7; no definite D call. CDR1 and CDR2 from the germline V gene are MDHEN and SYDVKM. The CDR3 totals 11 residues. V gave up 8 bases and J gave up 6 bases, with 11 bases separating them. CDR3 in amino acids: CASSTACEQYF. The CDR3 bases are TGTGCCAGCTCAACAGCCTGCGAGCAGTACTTC.

Only one count was recorded for this clonotype. J is TRBJ2-7 and V is TRBV7-9; no clear D gene. The CDR3 contains 13 residues. Trimming left V 5 bases short and J 0 bases short, with 8 bases between. CDR1 and CDR2 from the germline V gene are SEHNR and FQNEAQ (reference sequence). Here the CDR3 DNA reads TGTGCCAGCAGCGGGGAACGCTCCTACGAGCAGTACTTC. It translates to CASSGERSYEQYF.

This clonotype was found a few times. The CDR3 coding sequence is TGTGCCAGCAGCTTTCGCGGGACAGGGGGCCGCTCTGGGGCCAACGTCCTGACTTTC. This codes for CASSFRGTGGRSGANVLTF. The chain links TRBV7-8 to TRBJ2-6, with 12 bases fitting TRBD1. The CDR3 extends over 19 amino acids. The J segment lost 0 bases and the V segment lost 3 bases, leaving 6 bases of the junction unmatched. Germline CDR1 SGHVS, CDR2 FQNEAQ.

CDR3 DNA sequence: TGTGCCACCAGTGATTTTATCTGGGGGAACACCGGGGAGCTGTTTTTT. Amino acid sequence: CATSDFIWGNTGELFF. This sequence joins TRBV24-1 and TRBJ2-2; D remains ambiguous. The germline V and J ends were trimmed by 1 base and 1 base, with 9 bases remaining between them. CDR3 size: 16 residues. Germline CDR1 reads KGHDR; CDR2 reads SFDVKD.

This rearrangement joins TRBV15 to TRBJ2-1; the match to TRBD2 covers 9 bases. The germline gives CDR1 LNHNV, CDR2 YYDKDF (reference sequence). This CDR3 has 15 residues. V gave up 6 bases and J gave up 2 bases; unmatched junction bases: 5. The CDR3 is CATRGGGGAYNEQFF. The DNA of the CDR3 is TGTGCCACCAGAGGAGGCGGGGGGGCCTACAATGAGCAGTTCTTC.

This clonotype was detected ten times or more. The gene calls are TRBV29-1 and TRBJ2-5; weak D call: TRBD1 (5 bases). Germline V gives CDR1 SQVTM, CDR2 ANQGSEA. V gave up 1 base and J gave up 2 bases, with 11 bases separating them. The CDR3 loop spans 14 amino acids. CDR3 region: CSVEGTPIQETQYF. The CDR3 region has the DNA TGCAGCGTTGAAGGGACACCGATTCAAGAGACCCAGTACTTC.